The 23 T cell receptor beta chains given below trace back to one sample, sequenced in a study of PD-L1 blockade in urothelial cancer. TCRdb's copy holds only in-frame clones and misses some; the assay was immunoSEQ multiplex PCR. The repertoire holds nearly 45,000 clones, with roughly 84% as singletons. Time point specified: pretreatment peripheral blood. The specimen was PBMCs, collected around atezolizumab (anti-PD-L1) treatment. These receptor sequences come from a donor over 35 with urothelial cancer.

The chain combines TRBV2 with TRBJ2-7, with unresolved D. CDR1 and CDR2 (germline): SNHLY, FYNNEI. Trimming shortened V by 3 bases and J by 4 bases, and 16 bases separated the two germline ends. This CDR3 is 15 amino acids long. CDR3 loop: CASSEGRPSHYEQYF. CDR3 sequence (DNA): TGTGCCAGCAGTGAGGGCCGCCCATCCCATTACGAGCAGTACTTC.

CDR3 region: CASSAQGAPRVYEQYF. DNA of the CDR3: TGTGCCAGCAGTGCCCAGGGGGCGCCGAGGGTTTACGAGCAGTACTTC. V and J are TRBV2 and TRBJ2-7; 8 bases align to TRBD1. V shed 4 bases, J shed 4 bases, and the junction held 12 bases outside the gene matches. The CDR3 spans 16 residues. Germline CDR1 reads SNHLY; CDR2 reads FYNNEI.

Only one count was recorded for this clone. This chain joins TRBV7-9 and TRBJ2-1; 7 bases line up with TRBD2. Germline V gene data show CDR1 as SEHNR and CDR2 as FQNEAQ (reference sequence). J gave up 0 bases and V 8 bases, and 4 bases lay outside the gene matches. This CDR3 region has 14 residues. CDR3 sequence (DNA): TGTGCCAGCCGGCGGGGGAGCTCCTACAATGAGCAGTTCTTC. Amino acids: CASRRGSSYNEQFF.

In DNA form, the CDR3 reads TGTGCCAGTAGTACCCTAGCGGGAGGGCGGAATGAGCAGTTCTTC. Translation: CASSTLAGGRNEQFF. The chain combines TRBV19 with TRBJ2-1, with 12 bases lining up with TRBD2. Germline loops: CDR1 LNHDA, CDR2 SQIVND (reference sequence). The J segment lost 7 bases and the V segment lost 4 bases, leaving 5 bases of the junction unmatched. The CDR3 is made up of 15 amino acids.

J is TRBJ2-1 and V is TRBV7-2, with TRBD2 as a possible D gene (7 bases). The CDR3 is 16 amino acids. The germline V gene encodes CDR1 SGHTA and CDR2 FQGNSA. V was shortened by 1 base and J by 7 bases, with 17 bases between the two germline ends. In DNA, the CDR3 is TGTGCCAGCAGCTTAGGGGGCCGGACTAGGGGGAATGAGCAGTTCTTC. This sequence encodes CASSLGGRTRGNEQFF.

The V and J genes are TRBV18 and TRBJ2-5; D is perhaps TRBD1 (6 bases). Between the trimmed V and J ends, which lost 5 bases and 7 bases, there was a span of 14 bases. This CDR3 region has 13 residues. CDR1 is KGHSH, CDR2 LQKENI, per germline. Here the CDR3 DNA reads TGTGCCAGCTCATCCACAGGGAGTGGGACCCAGTACTTC. Amino acids: CASSSTGSGTQYF. Looking up the rest from reference TRBV18 and TRBJ2-5 gives the full variable domain: NAGVMQNPRHLVRRRGQEARLRCSPMKGHSHVYWYRQLPEEGLKFMVYLQKENIIDESGMPKERFSAEFPKEGPSILRIQQVVRGDSAAYFCASSSTGSGTQYFGPGTRLLVL.

The chain recombines TRBV28 with TRBJ1-2, with D possibly matching TRBD1 (6 bases). Trimming shortened V by 6 bases and J by 8 bases, and 19 bases separated the two germline ends. The CDR3 spans 14 residues. The germline CDR1 and CDR2 sequences are MDHEN and SYDVKM. CDR3 bases: TGTGCCAGCAGCCCCAGGGAGGGGGGAGGAGGCTACACCTTC. It codes for CASSPREGGGGYTF.

The chain uses TRBV21-1 and TRBJ1-2; TRBD1 is taken as the D call from the table, unchecked against the DNA. TRBV21-1 is annotated as a pseudogene. This CDR3 spans 19 amino acids. CDR3 bases: TGTGCCAGCAGCAAAGCGGGACAGGGGAAGGTCTTAACTATTCATGGCTACACCTTC. This encodes CASSKAGQGKVLTIHGYTF.

This clone was seen a single time. The chain recombines TRBV11-2 with TRBJ1-2; 10 positions match TRBD1. Germline loops: CDR1 SGHAT, CDR2 FQNNGV. V lost 5 bases, J lost 12 bases, and 3 bases stayed unmatched. There are 11 residues in the CDR3. CDR3 sequence: CASSHGTGDTF. Written as DNA, the CDR3 is TGTGCCAGCAGCCACGGGACAGGGGACACCTTC. Based on the CDR3 plus reference TRBV11-2 and TRBJ1-2, the full variable domain is EAGVAQSPRYKIIEKRQSVAFWCNPISGHATLYWYQQILGQGPKLLIQFQNNGVVDDSQLPKDRFSAERLKGVDSTLKIQPAKLEDSAVYLCASSHGTGDTFGSGTRLTVV.

A single count supports this clone. The chain couples TRBV30 to TRBJ2-5, with a weak D call TRBD1 (6 bases). CDR1 is GTSNPN and CDR2 is SVGIG in the germline V gene (reference sequence). This CDR3 has 12 residues. The V gene lost 0 bases and the J gene lost 4 bases, with 6 bases spanning the gap. In DNA, the CDR3 is TGTGCCTGGAGTGTACAGGGAGAGACCCAGTACTTC. This encodes CAWSVQGETQYF.

The rearrangement joins TRBV4-1 to TRBJ2-3; 12 nucleotides match TRBD2. Germline V gene lookup returns CDR1 MGHRA and CDR2 YSYEKL. CDR3 length: 14 residues. Trimming cost V 6 bases and J 4 bases; bases outside gene matches: 2. The chain's CDR3 is CASRASGRADTQYF. The CDR3 DNA is TGCGCCAGCAGAGCTAGCGGGAGGGCAGATACGCAGTATTTT.

This clone was found once. The V and J genes are TRBV18 and TRBJ2-3; 8 bases fit TRBD1. The V and J ends lost 3 bases and 3 bases, in that order; junction bases with no gene match: 8. In germline, CDR1 is KGHSH, CDR2 LQKENI. This CDR3 contains 16 residues. This CDR3 is CASSPGQATGTDTQYF. The CDR3 DNA sequence: TGTGCCAGCTCACCGGGACAGGCCACGGGGACAGATACGCAGTATTTT.

The chain has TRBV21-1 and TRBJ2-4; TRBD1 is the table's D call, not checked against the DNA. TRBV21-1 is assigned pseudogene status. CDR3 length: 11 residues. The CDR3 here is CATPSGAAQYF. DNA of the CDR3: TGTGCCACCCCAAGTGGGGCGGCTCAGTACTTC.

This rearrangement joins TRBV9 to TRBJ2-7, with D perhaps matching TRBD1 (5 bases). The germline gives CDR1 SGDLS, CDR2 YYNGEE. This CDR3 has 14 residues. V was shortened by 0 bases and J by 0 bases, with 7 bases between the two germline ends. In DNA form, the CDR3 reads TGTGCCAGCAGCGTAGGGGGCGACTCCTACGAGCAGTACTTC. As protein: CASSVGGDSYEQYF.

The chain links TRBV5-6 to TRBJ1-4; D is unresolved. CDR1 and CDR2 from the germline V gene are SGHDT and YYEEEE. The CDR3 has 14 amino acids. Trimming stripped 4 bases from V and 7 bases from J, with 14 bases between. In nucleotides, the CDR3 is TGTGCCAGCAGCCCCCGGGCCCGGGGTGAAAAACTGTTTTTT. Residues: CASSPRARGEKLFF.

The chain carries TRBV28 and TRBJ2-7; 13 nucleotides line up with TRBD2. Germline CDR1 MDHEN, CDR2 SYDVKM. This CDR3 has 16 amino acids. J was trimmed by 3 bases and V by 6 bases; bases with no gene match: 8. The CDR3: CASSYDWTSGGYEQYF. The CDR3 bases are TGTGCCAGCAGCTACGATTGGACTAGCGGGGGCTACGAGCAGTACTTC.

This rearrangement joins TRBV14 to TRBJ2-1; TRBD2 matches 8 bases. This CDR3 has 14 residues. CDR1 and CDR2 from the germline V gene are SGHDN and FVKESK. Trimming took 4 bases from V and 7 from J; bases not matched to a gene: 6. CDR3 sequence: CASSRLAFVNEQFF. CDR3 in DNA: TGTGCCAGCAGCCGACTAGCGTTCGTGAATGAGCAGTTCTTC.

The chain couples TRBV2 to TRBJ2-1, with TRBD2 identical over 12 bases. This CDR3 has 12 residues. Germline V gene lookup returns CDR1 SNHLY and CDR2 FYNNEI. Trimming took 6 bases from V and 15 from J; bases not matched to a gene: 6. In DNA form, the CDR3 reads TGTGCCAGCAGCCCTAGCGGGAGGGCCTTGTTCTTC. Amino acids: CASSPSGRALFF.

This chain links TRBV5-1 with TRBJ2-1, with D possibly matching TRBD2 (6 bases). CDR1 is SGHRS, CDR2 YFSETQ, per germline. This CDR3 contains 16 residues. Trimming took off 3 bases at V and 3 bases at J, with 16 bases between the two ends. The CDR3 loop reads CASSWAAGTIYNEQFF. In DNA form, the CDR3 reads TGCGCCAGCAGCTGGGCGGCGGGGACCATCTACAATGAGCAGTTCTTC.

The count of this clone is one. The V call is TRBV4-2, the J call TRBJ2-1; tentative D call: TRBD2 (6 bases). Germline V gives CDR1 LGHNA, CDR2 YNFKEQ. This CDR3 has 19 residues. With 4 bases removed from V and 0 bases from J, the gap between germline ends came to 22 bases. CDR3 sequence: CASSPRGPTSNPSYNEQFF. CDR3 in DNA: TGTGCCAGCAGCCCTCGGGGCCCCACTAGCAACCCCTCCTACAATGAGCAGTTCTTC.

This chain uses TRBV18 with TRBJ2-7; a weak D match, TRBD1 (6 bases). Germline V gene sequence: CDR1 KGHSH, CDR2 LQKENI. The CDR3 is 15 amino acids. The ends were cut back, 3 bases at V and 1 base at J, with 13 bases in the middle. The CDR3 region is CASSPYEGVSYEQYF. DNA of the CDR3: TGTGCCAGCTCACCGTACGAGGGGGTATCCTACGAGCAGTACTTC.

This clone has a single count. This rearrangement joins TRBV5-1 to TRBJ2-2, with D perhaps matching TRBD2 (7 bases). The CDR3 covers 16 residues. CDR1 and CDR2 (germline): SGHRS, YFSETQ. V was cut by 4 bases and J by 4 bases, with 17 bases left in between. In DNA, the CDR3 is TGCGCCAGCAGCCTGGGGGCGGGAGCGGGCACCGGGGAGCTGTTTTTT. Translating it yields CASSLGAGAGTGELFF.

This sequence joins TRBV2 and TRBJ1-3; D is ambiguous. Germline V gene data show CDR1 as SNHLY and CDR2 as FYNNEI. V gave up 7 bases and J gave up 0 bases, with 10 bases separating them. The CDR3 loop spans 14 amino acids. In DNA form, the CDR3 reads TGTGCCAGCAACCGCGAGAGCTCTGGAAACACCATATATTTT. This translates into CASNRESSGNTIYF. The full variable domain, its missing parts supplied by reference TRBV2 and TRBJ1-3, is EPEVTQTPSHQVTQMGQEVILRCVPISNHLYFYWYRQILGQKVEFLVSFYNNEISEKSEIFDDQFSVERPDGSNFTLKIRSTKLEDSAMYFCASNRESSGNTIYFGEGSWLTVV.